Listed below are T cell receptor beta chains from one sample, sequenced in a study of OX40 agonist ivuxolimab in advanced cancers. Generated by immunoSEQ multiplex PCR, the TCRdb table keeps only in-frame clones and is missing some. Altogether about 64,000 clones are present, around 84% being singletons, with the ten largest covering 2% to 3%. The sequencing used CD4+ or CD8+ T cells sorted from blood, collected in a trial of the OX40 agonist ivuxolimab. The receptor set was obtained from an adult with an advanced solid tumor such as melanoma, head and neck, liver or kidney cancer. The CDR3 runs from the conserved cysteine through the conserved F or W. The D gene is left open where the match is weak. Rows may omit the clone size; those that give it use once, few, many or a size class.

TRBJ2-3	few	TRBD2	TRBV9	CASSVTSGGAGDTQYF	TGTGCCAGCAGCGTAACTAGCGGGGGGGCCGGTGATACGCAGTATTTT
TRBJ2-7	.	.	TRBV4-1	CASSQARLGDSYEQYF	TGCGCCAGCAGCCAAGCCCGTTTGGGGGATTCCTACGAGCAGTACTTC
TRBJ1-2	.	.	TRBV19	CASSIEGRGINYGYTF	TGTGCCAGTAGTATAGAAGGCAGGGGTATTAACTATGGCTACACCTTC
TRBJ2-2	.	TRBD1	TRBV18	CASSPSGQGEGELFF	TGTGCCAGCTCACCCTCGGGACAGGGAGAAGGGGAGCTGTTTTTT
TRBJ2-3	.	.	TRBV27	CASSSGRGGADTQYF	TGTGCCAGCAGTTCGGGGAGAGGGGGGGCAGATACGCAGTATTTT
TRBJ2-2	.	.	TRBV5-1	CASSLAGSNTGELFF	TGCGCCAGCAGCTTGGCAGGAAGTAACACCGGGGAGCTGTTTTTT
TRBJ1-1	.	TRBD1	TRBV11-2	CASSRQGAENTEAFF	TGTGCCAGCAGCCGACAGGGGGCTGAGAACACTGAAGCTTTCTTT
TRBJ1-1	.	.	TRBV6-5	CASTRGGARTEAFF	TGTGCCAGCACCCGAGGTGGTGCGAGGACTGAAGCTTTCTTT
TRBJ2-2	.	TRBD1	TRBV28	CASTTGQGATGELFF	TGTGCCAGCACCACCGGACAGGGGGCTACCGGGGAGCTGTTTTTT
TRBJ2-7	.	.	TRBV2	CASSGPYPYEQYF	TGTGCCAGCAGTGGGCCCTATCCCTACGAGCAGTACTTC
TRBJ2-1	.	TRBD2	TRBV2	CASSDPPLGLAGAGNEQFF	TGTGCCAGCAGTGACCCCCCCCTAGGGCTAGCGGGAGCTGGCAATGAGCAGTTCTTC
TRBJ2-1	few	.	TRBV18	CASSPYGSVAEQFF	TGTGCCAGCTCACCGTACGGTAGCGTCGCTGAGCAGTTCTTC
TRBJ2-2	once	TRBD2	TRBV5-1	CASSLPAGEAGELFF	TGCGCCAGCAGCTTACCAGCGGGAGAGGCCGGGGAGCTGTTTTTT
TRBJ1-1	.	.	TRBV5-4	CASSLVGTNTEAFF	TGTGCCAGCAGCTTGGTAGGCACCAACACTGAAGCTTTCTTT
TRBJ2-7	.	.	TRBV9	CASSVDGSSYEQYF	TGTGCCAGCAGCGTAGACGGCTCCTCCTACGAGCAGTACTTC
TRBJ1-2	.	.	TRBV4-2	CASSLVGETPGYGYTF	TGTGCCAGCAGCTTGGTTGGGGAGACCCCGGGCTATGGCTACACCTTC
TRBJ2-1	.	.	TRBV2	CASSSGHYNEQFF	TGTGCCAGCAGTAGCGGACACTACAATGAGCAGTTCTTC
TRBJ2-5	.	.	TRBV15	CATSRGSQLAWETQYF	TGTGCCACCAGCAGAGGGTCGCAACTAGCTTGGGAGACCCAGTACTTC
TRBJ2-7	.	TRBD1	TRBV10-3	CAIRGQDFYEQYF	TGTGCCATCAGAGGACAGGACTTCTACGAGCAGTACTTC
TRBJ2-1	once	TRBD2	TRBV29-1	CSVEGTSGDLLHNEQFF	TGCAGCGTTGAGGGGACTAGCGGGGATCTCCTACACAATGAGCAGTTCTTC
TRBJ2-3	.	.	TRBV10-3	CAIRASDFTQYF	TGTGCCATCAGAGCCTCGGACTTTACGCAGTATTTT
TRBJ1-1	.	.	TRBV30	CAWETGSPMNTEAFF	TGTGCCTGGGAGACAGGATCCCCCATGAACACTGAAGCTTTCTTT
TRBJ2-3	.	.	TRBV5-1	CASSWGAISGTDTQYF	TGCGCCAGCAGCTGGGGGGCAATCTCAGGCACAGATACGCAGTATTTT
TRBJ1-2	.	.	TRBV19	CASSIGLGGGGYTF	TGTGCCAGTAGTATTGGTTTGGGTGGTGGAGGCTACACCTTC
TRBJ1-2	.	TRBD1	TRBV7-2	CASSLDGTVPTGYTF	TGTGCCAGCAGCTTAGACGGGACAGTTCCTACGGGCTACACCTTC
TRBJ2-3	.	.	TRBV9	CASSVFGRQDTQYF	TGTGCCAGCAGCGTATTCGGGCGACAGGATACGCAGTATTTT
TRBJ2-1	.	.	TRBV7-2	CASSFLQSDEQFF	TGTGCCAGCAGCTTTTTGCAGTCCGATGAGCAGTTCTTC
TRBJ2-7	.	.	TRBV7-9	CASSLLPGLAGEQYF	TGTGCCAGCAGCTTGTTGCCCGGACTGGCCGGAGAGCAGTACTTC
TRBJ1-2	.	TRBD1	TRBV2	CAKTRDRGLYGYTF	TGTGCCAAGACCCGGGACAGGGGACTTTATGGCTACACCTTC
TRBJ2-1	.	TRBD2	TRBV6-5	CASSGGDEQFF	TGTGCCAGCAGTGGGGGGGATGAGCAGTTCTTC
TRBJ1-1	.	.	TRBV20-1	CSAAFRSEAFF	TGCAGTGCCGCCTTTAGATCTGAAGCTTTCTTT
TRBJ1-2	.	.	TRBV5-1	CASSRDTERGYTF	TGCGCCAGCAGTCGGGACACGGAGAGAGGCTACACCTTC
TRBJ2-2	.	.	TRBV19	CASSMGRVGTNTGELFF	TGTGCCAGTAGTATGGGCAGGGTCGGGACGAACACCGGGGAGCTGTTTTTT
TRBJ1-6	.	.	TRBV18	CASSPSGTPSRPLHF	TGTGCCAGCTCACCGTCCGGGACCCCCTCTAGGCCCCTCCACTTT
TRBJ1-3	.	.	TRBV30	CAWSTGFTGDTIYF	TGTGCCTGGAGCACAGGTTTTACTGGTGACACCATATATTTT
TRBJ2-2	.	.	TRBV4-1	CASSLGLFGNTGELFF	TGCGCCAGCAGCCTCGGACTTTTCGGGAACACCGGGGAGCTGTTTTTT
TRBJ2-5	.	TRBD2	TRBV27	CASSSYRLAETQYF	TGTGCCAGCAGTTCCTACCGACTAGCGGAGACCCAGTACTTC
TRBJ1-3	.	.	TRBV29-1	CSVSAGDSGNTIYF	TGCAGCGTTTCAGCAGGGGACTCTGGAAACACCATATATTTT
TRBJ1-2	once	.	TRBV10-3	CAISDFLSGYTF	TGTGCCATCAGTGACTTCCTAAGTGGCTACACCTTC
TRBJ1-1	.	TRBD1	TRBV27	CASSWDRGGTEAFF	TGTGCCAGCAGTTGGGACAGGGGTGGAACTGAAGCTTTCTTT
TRBJ2-3	.	TRBD1	TRBV5-1	CASSLGQGISDTQYF	TGCGCCAGCAGCTTGGGACAGGGAATTTCAGATACGCAGTATTTT
TRBJ2-2	.	TRBD2	TRBV9	CASSVENSGRRTGELFF	TGTGCCAGCAGCGTAGAGAATAGCGGGAGAAGGACCGGGGAGCTGTTTTTT
TRBJ2-1	.	.	TRBV6-5	CASSSTGKQFF	TGTGCCAGCAGTTCGACTGGTAAGCAGTTCTTC
TRBJ1-4	.	.	TRBV2	CASSEWDNEGKLFF	TGTGCCAGCAGTGAATGGGATAATGAGGGAAAACTGTTTTTT
TRBJ2-3	.	TRBD1	TRBV30	CAWNLGTGYGDTQYF	TGTGCCTGGAACCTCGGGACAGGTTACGGGGATACGCAGTATTTT
TRBJ1-2	.	TRBD1	TRBV5-4	CASNHRGGYGYTF	TGTGCCAGCAACCACAGGGGAGGTTATGGCTACACCTTC
TRBJ1-1	.	.	TRBV7-3	CASSPGIGRQAFF	TGTGCCAGCAGCCCTGGGATAGGGAGACAAGCTTTCTTT
TRBJ2-3	.	TRBD2	TRBV6-1	CASSEARLAGGADTQYF	TGTGCCAGCAGTGAAGCGAGACTAGCGGGGGGGGCAGATACGCAGTATTTT
TRBJ1-1	.	.	TRBV5-6	CASSFGTLPHTEAFF	TGTGCCAGCAGCTTCGGGACACTACCGCACACTGAAGCTTTCTTT
TRBJ2-3	.	.	TRBV5-5	CASSLETDTQYF	TGTGCCAGCAGCTTGGAAACAGATACGCAGTATTTT
TRBJ1-2	.	.	TRBV19	CASTLDRVEGYTF	TGTGCCAGTACCCTAGACAGAGTGGAAGGCTACACCTTC